This is a list of T cell receptor beta chains from one sample in a study of chemoradiotherapy in HPV16-positive cancers. Data came from immunoSEQ multiplex PCR; TCRdb stores just in-frame clones and leaves some out. The table has 6,000 to 7,500 clones, about nine tenths seen once. The input for sequencing was tumor tissue, taken from a patient who underwent chemoradiotherapy. The receptors here all came from a human donor with HPV-associated anogenital cancer. CDR3s include the opening cysteine and the closing phenylalanine or tryptophan. Fields, in order: J gene, V gene, D gene, clone size, CDR3 DNA, CDR3 protein. A D gene is named only where the DNA matches it firmly. Size values are once, few and many counts, or a class for expanded clones, and some rows have none.

j_call: TRBJ2-5; v_call: TRBV2; d_call: .; clone_size: .; cdr3_nt: TGTGCCAGCAGTGAAGGGGGCCAGCAGACCCAGTACTTC; cdr3_aa: CASSEGGQQTQYF
j_call: TRBJ2-2; v_call: TRBV2; d_call: .; clone_size: .; cdr3_nt: TGTGCCAGCATGGCGGGAATCACCGGGGAGCTGTTTTTT; cdr3_aa: CASMAGITGELFF
j_call: TRBJ2-7; v_call: TRBV6-4; d_call: TRBD2; clone_size: few; cdr3_nt: TGTGCCAGCAGTGACTCTGAGCGGGAGGGTTACGAGCAGTACTTC; cdr3_aa: CASSDSEREGYEQYF
j_call: TRBJ2-3; v_call: TRBV7-9; d_call: TRBD2; clone_size: .; cdr3_nt: TGTGCCAGCAGCTTAGCAGCGGGAGGGCCCTACGATACGCAGTATTTT; cdr3_aa: CASSLAAGGPYDTQYF
j_call: TRBJ2-1; v_call: TRBV5-4; d_call: TRBD2; clone_size: .; cdr3_nt: TGTGCCAGCAGCTTGTGGCGGGAGGGCCAGGATGAGCAGTTCTTC; cdr3_aa: CASSLWREGQDEQFF
j_call: TRBJ2-3; v_call: TRBV2; d_call: TRBD2; clone_size: .; cdr3_nt: TGTGCCATCCCGACCGGGACTAGATACACAGATACGCAGTATTTT; cdr3_aa: CAIPTGTRYTDTQYF
j_call: TRBJ1-4; v_call: TRBV5-1; d_call: .; clone_size: .; cdr3_nt: TGCGCCAGCAGCTTGGGCCGGGGCTTGAATGAAAAACTGTTTTTT; cdr3_aa: CASSLGRGLNEKLFF
j_call: TRBJ1-4; v_call: TRBV19; d_call: TRBD1; clone_size: few; cdr3_nt: TGTGCCAGTAGTCTAGGGACAGCAACTAATGAAAAACTGTTTTTT; cdr3_aa: CASSLGTATNEKLFF
j_call: TRBJ2-1; v_call: TRBV19; d_call: TRBD2; clone_size: .; cdr3_nt: TGTGCCAGTAGTGGACTAGCGGGTTATGATGAGCAGTTCTTC; cdr3_aa: CASSGLAGYDEQFF
j_call: TRBJ1-2; v_call: TRBV7-9; d_call: TRBD1; clone_size: .; cdr3_nt: TGTGCCAGCAGCTTGGGGGACAGTAACTATGGCTACACCTTC; cdr3_aa: CASSLGDSNYGYTF
j_call: TRBJ2-5; v_call: TRBV27; d_call: TRBD1; clone_size: few; cdr3_nt: TGTGCCAGCGGCCGTGGGACAGGGGGCGCGGAGACCCAGTACTTC; cdr3_aa: CASGRGTGGAETQYF
j_call: TRBJ1-5; v_call: TRBV7-2; d_call: .; clone_size: once; cdr3_nt: TGTGCCAGCAGCTTAGGTGGCAGAGAAAATCAGCCCCAGCATTTT; cdr3_aa: CASSLGGRENQPQHF
j_call: TRBJ1-3; v_call: TRBV9; d_call: .; clone_size: few; cdr3_nt: TGTGCCAGCAGCGTTGGAAACACCATATATTTT; cdr3_aa: CASSVGNTIYF
j_call: TRBJ2-7; v_call: TRBV27; d_call: TRBD2; clone_size: .; cdr3_nt: TGTGCCAGCAGTCCTAGCGGTCTTGCCTACGAGCAGTACTTC; cdr3_aa: CASSPSGLAYEQYF
j_call: TRBJ2-7; v_call: TRBV2; d_call: TRBD1; clone_size: .; cdr3_nt: TGTGCCACCTATACCGGGACAGACTCCTACGAGCAGTACTTC; cdr3_aa: CATYTGTDSYEQYF
j_call: TRBJ1-5; v_call: TRBV27; d_call: .; clone_size: .; cdr3_nt: TGTGCCAGCGGGACTTATCAGCCCCAGCATTTT; cdr3_aa: CASGTYQPQHF
j_call: TRBJ2-6; v_call: TRBV5-1; d_call: TRBD1; clone_size: .; cdr3_nt: TGCGCCACCAGTTCCGGGACAGGGGATGGGGCCAACGTCCTGACTTTC; cdr3_aa: CATSSGTGDGANVLTF
j_call: TRBJ2-1; v_call: TRBV14; d_call: TRBD2; clone_size: .; cdr3_nt: TGTGCCAGCAGCCCCAGCGGGAGGGGACTTTACAATGAGCAGTTCTTC; cdr3_aa: CASSPSGRGLYNEQFF
j_call: TRBJ2-1; v_call: TRBV29-1; d_call: .; clone_size: .; cdr3_nt: TGCAGCCTGATGGGGGCGGATGAGCAGTTCTTC; cdr3_aa: CSLMGADEQFF
j_call: TRBJ2-7; v_call: TRBV7-9; d_call: .; clone_size: few; cdr3_nt: TGTGCCAGCAGCACCGGTACCCTCGGAGAGCAGTACTTC; cdr3_aa: CASSTGTLGEQYF
j_call: TRBJ2-7; v_call: TRBV11-2; d_call: .; clone_size: once; cdr3_nt: TGTGCCAGCAGCTTTCATTTAGAGGAGCAGTACTTC; cdr3_aa: CASSFHLEEQYF
j_call: TRBJ2-2; v_call: TRBV7-3; d_call: TRBD2; clone_size: .; cdr3_nt: TGTGCCAGCAGCTTAAAACCCCACGGACTAGCCGGGGAGCTGTTTTTT; cdr3_aa: CASSLKPHGLAGELFF
j_call: TRBJ2-2; v_call: TRBV5-4; d_call: .; clone_size: few; cdr3_nt: TGTGCCAGCAGCTTGCAGGGAGAGGACACCGGGGAGCTGTTTTTT; cdr3_aa: CASSLQGEDTGELFF
j_call: TRBJ2-7; v_call: TRBV11-3; d_call: .; clone_size: once; cdr3_nt: TGTGCCAGCGGGGGTGGTTCAGCGGAGCAGTACTTC; cdr3_aa: CASGGGSAEQYF
j_call: TRBJ2-7; v_call: TRBV2; d_call: .; clone_size: .; cdr3_nt: TGTGCCAGCAGTGAAGGAGGAGGGGGGTCCGAGCAGTACTTC; cdr3_aa: CASSEGGGGSEQYF
j_call: TRBJ2-3; v_call: TRBV30; d_call: TRBD2; clone_size: .; cdr3_nt: TGTGCCTGGGGGATAGCGGGAGGGCGCACAGATACGCAGTATTTT; cdr3_aa: CAWGIAGGRTDTQYF
j_call: TRBJ2-2; v_call: TRBV15; d_call: .; clone_size: .; cdr3_nt: TGTGCCACCAGCAGAGATTTAAGGGGTAAAGTTTCCGGGGAGCTGTTTTTT; cdr3_aa: CATSRDLRGKVSGELFF
j_call: TRBJ1-2; v_call: TRBV2; d_call: .; clone_size: .; cdr3_nt: TGTGCCAGCAGTGAGCGATACGGCCCCTATGGCTACACCTTC; cdr3_aa: CASSERYGPYGYTF
j_call: TRBJ2-5; v_call: TRBV11-3; d_call: .; clone_size: .; cdr3_nt: TGTGCCAGCAGCTTAGGAGACACTGACCAAGAGACCCAGTACTTC; cdr3_aa: CASSLGDTDQETQYF
j_call: TRBJ2-4; v_call: TRBV10-2; d_call: TRBD2; clone_size: .; cdr3_nt: TGCGCCAGCAGTTTTGAGACTAGCGGGAGTCCTCAGTACTTC; cdr3_aa: CASSFETSGSPQYF
j_call: TRBJ1-2; v_call: TRBV30; d_call: .; clone_size: .; cdr3_nt: TGTGCCTGGAGTGGGGTAAACTATGGCTACACCTTC; cdr3_aa: CAWSGVNYGYTF
j_call: TRBJ2-5; v_call: TRBV11-3; d_call: .; clone_size: .; cdr3_nt: TGTGCCAGCAGCTCCGGGTCCTTCACGGTGGAGACCCAGTACTTC; cdr3_aa: CASSSGSFTVETQYF
j_call: TRBJ2-5; v_call: TRBV10-3; d_call: TRBD1; clone_size: .; cdr3_nt: TGTGCCATCAGTGACGGACAGGGAGGAGAGACCCAGTACTTC; cdr3_aa: CAISDGQGGETQYF
j_call: TRBJ1-4; v_call: TRBV19; d_call: .; clone_size: .; cdr3_nt: TGTGCCAGTAACCTAGTTACCGGGGGAGGTGAAAAACTGTTTTTT; cdr3_aa: CASNLVTGGGEKLFF
j_call: TRBJ1-5; v_call: TRBV5-1; d_call: TRBD1; clone_size: .; cdr3_nt: TGCGCCAGCAGCCTGGGACAGGCCGGCGATCCCCAGCATTTT; cdr3_aa: CASSLGQAGDPQHF
j_call: TRBJ1-4; v_call: TRBV10-2; d_call: .; clone_size: .; cdr3_nt: TGCGCCAGCAAGAGGGCAGACAATGAAAAACTGTTTTTT; cdr3_aa: CASKRADNEKLFF
j_call: TRBJ1-1; v_call: TRBV7-2; d_call: .; clone_size: .; cdr3_nt: TGTGCCAGCAGCCTCCCTGGTGACACTGAAGCTTTCTTT; cdr3_aa: CASSLPGDTEAFF
j_call: TRBJ1-2; v_call: TRBV11-1; d_call: TRBD1; clone_size: .; cdr3_nt: TGTGCCAGCAGCTCGGAAGGGGGCTACTATGGCTACACCTTC; cdr3_aa: CASSSEGGYYGYTF
j_call: TRBJ2-7; v_call: TRBV5-1; d_call: TRBD2; clone_size: .; cdr3_nt: TGCGCCAGCAGCTTGGGGGAGGGCCGAGAGCAGTACTTC; cdr3_aa: CASSLGEGREQYF
j_call: TRBJ1-2; v_call: TRBV10-2; d_call: TRBD1; clone_size: .; cdr3_nt: TGCGCCAGCAGGCCAGGGGGCAACTATGGCTACACCTTC; cdr3_aa: CASRPGGNYGYTF
j_call: TRBJ2-2; v_call: TRBV18; d_call: TRBD2; clone_size: .; cdr3_nt: TGTGCCAGCTCTACTGAACTTGGACTAGCGGGACACACCGGGGAGCTGTTTTTT; cdr3_aa: CASSTELGLAGHTGELFF
j_call: TRBJ1-4; v_call: TRBV2; d_call: .; clone_size: .; cdr3_nt: TGTGCCAGCGCGGACGCTAATGAAAAACTGTTTTTT; cdr3_aa: CASADANEKLFF